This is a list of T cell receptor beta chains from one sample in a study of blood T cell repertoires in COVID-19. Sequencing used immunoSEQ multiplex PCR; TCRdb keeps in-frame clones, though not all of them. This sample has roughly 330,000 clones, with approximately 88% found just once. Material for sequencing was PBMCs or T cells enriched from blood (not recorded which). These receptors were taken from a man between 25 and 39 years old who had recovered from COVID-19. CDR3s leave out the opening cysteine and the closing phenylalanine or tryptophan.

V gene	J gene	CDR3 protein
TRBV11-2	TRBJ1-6	ASSRWAGGDNSPLH
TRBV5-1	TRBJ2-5	ASSGDRDQETQY
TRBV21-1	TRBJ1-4	ASSQRARLRGEKLF
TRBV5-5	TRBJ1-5	ASSLWAQGGGSNQPQH
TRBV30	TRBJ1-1	AWRTGNTEAF
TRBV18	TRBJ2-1	ASSPQGTVDEQF
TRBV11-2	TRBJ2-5	ASSLDREETQY
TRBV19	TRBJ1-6	ASSFVFNNSPLH
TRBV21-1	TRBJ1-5	ASSKAWGTGDGGNQPQH
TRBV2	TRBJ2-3	ASRQDTDTQY
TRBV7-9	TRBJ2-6	ASSLGQSSGANVLT
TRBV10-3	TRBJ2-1	AIGDGGAGYNEQF
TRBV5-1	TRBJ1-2	ASTPGVSPNYGYT
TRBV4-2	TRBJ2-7	ASSQGGLVDEQY
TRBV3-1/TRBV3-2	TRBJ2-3	ASSQDPGGHRGADTQY
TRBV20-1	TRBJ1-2	SASGLGTEFYGYT
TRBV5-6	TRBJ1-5	ASSLAEQGNQPQH
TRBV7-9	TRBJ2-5	ASSLPSGGQKETQY
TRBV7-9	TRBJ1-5	ASSPGTAGDGNQPQH
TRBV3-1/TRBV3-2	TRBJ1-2	ASSQVSAGYGYT
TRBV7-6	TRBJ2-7	ASSLDMDRGAYEQY
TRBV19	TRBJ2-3	ASTAGTGVVDTQY
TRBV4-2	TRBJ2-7	ASSQASRDYEQY
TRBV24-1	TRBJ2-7	ATSEGGVSYEQY
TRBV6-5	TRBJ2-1	ASSGQQYNEQF
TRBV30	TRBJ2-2	AWSTGQGPSTGELF
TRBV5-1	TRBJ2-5	ASSLIGVQETQY
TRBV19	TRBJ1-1	ASSIGGLRTEAF
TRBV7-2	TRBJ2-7	ASSSKPGPYEQY
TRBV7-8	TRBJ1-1	ASSLDPRGKAF
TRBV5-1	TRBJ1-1	ASSLATGVTEAF
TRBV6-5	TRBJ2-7	ASRGTSGGPYEQY
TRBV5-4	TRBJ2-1	ASSFVNRGAYNEQF
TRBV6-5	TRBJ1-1	ASSYREGSAEAF
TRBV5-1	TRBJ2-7	ASSSGHGQYEQY
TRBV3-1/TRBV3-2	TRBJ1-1	VSSQATDNTEAF
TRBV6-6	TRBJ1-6	ASSPGLNNSPLH
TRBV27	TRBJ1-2	ASGDFSVSDYGYT
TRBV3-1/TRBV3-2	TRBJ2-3	ASSQDLFPADTQY
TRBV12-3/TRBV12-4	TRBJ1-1	ASSFVTGEAF
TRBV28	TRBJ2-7	ASSILYEQY
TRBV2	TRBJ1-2	ASSEWAGPRGYT
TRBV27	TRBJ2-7	ASSSRTRQGISYEQY
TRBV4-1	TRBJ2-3	ASSQGPTGTKTQY
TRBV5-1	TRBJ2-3	ASSLQGNWADTQY
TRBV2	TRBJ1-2	ASSEEGRGDYGYT
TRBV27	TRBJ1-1	ASSFRSGTLNTEAF
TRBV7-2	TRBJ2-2	ASSLAPGTGELF
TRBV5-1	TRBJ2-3	ASSLASGGTDTQY
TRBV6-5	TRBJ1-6	ASTRGYSPLH
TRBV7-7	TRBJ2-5	ASSLEIGGGAAETQY
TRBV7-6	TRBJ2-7	ASSLVGTGDSYEQY
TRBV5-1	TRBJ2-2	ASSTAYTGELF
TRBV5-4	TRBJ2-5	ASSSREAGETQY